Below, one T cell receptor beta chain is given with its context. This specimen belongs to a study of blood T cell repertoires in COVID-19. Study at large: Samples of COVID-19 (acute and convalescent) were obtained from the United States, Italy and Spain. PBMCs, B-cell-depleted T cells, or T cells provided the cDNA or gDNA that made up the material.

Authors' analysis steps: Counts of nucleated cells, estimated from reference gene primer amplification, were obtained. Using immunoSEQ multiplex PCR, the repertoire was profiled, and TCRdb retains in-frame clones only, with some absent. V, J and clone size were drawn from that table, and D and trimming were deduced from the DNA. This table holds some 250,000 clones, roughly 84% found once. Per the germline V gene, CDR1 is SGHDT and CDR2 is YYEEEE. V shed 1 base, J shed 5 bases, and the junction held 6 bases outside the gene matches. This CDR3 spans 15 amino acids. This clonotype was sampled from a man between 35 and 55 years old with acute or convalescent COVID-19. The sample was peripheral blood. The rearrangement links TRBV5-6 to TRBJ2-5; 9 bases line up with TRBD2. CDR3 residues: CASSLPSGMVETQYF. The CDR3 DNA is TGTGCCAGCAGCTTGCCTAGCGGGATGGTGGAGACCCAGTACTTC.